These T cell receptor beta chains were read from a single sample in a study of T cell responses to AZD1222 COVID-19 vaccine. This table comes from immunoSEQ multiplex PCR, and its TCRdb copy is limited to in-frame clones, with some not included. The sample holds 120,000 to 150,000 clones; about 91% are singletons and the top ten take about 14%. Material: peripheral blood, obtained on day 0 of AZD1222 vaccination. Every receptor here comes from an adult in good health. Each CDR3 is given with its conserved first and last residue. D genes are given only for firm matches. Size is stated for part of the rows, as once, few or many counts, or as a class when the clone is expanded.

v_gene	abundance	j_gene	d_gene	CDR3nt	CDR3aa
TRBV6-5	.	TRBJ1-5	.	TGTGCCAGCAGTCACCAGCCCCAGCATTTT	CASSHQPQHF
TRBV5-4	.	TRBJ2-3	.	TGTGCCAGCTCCGCTTTTTGGGATACGCAGTATTTT	CASSAFWDTQYF
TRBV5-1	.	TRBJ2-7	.	TGCGCCAGCAGCTTGGGGATAACTTCCTACGAGCAGTACTTC	CASSLGITSYEQYF
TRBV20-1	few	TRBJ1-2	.	TGCAGTGCTAGGATCGATGGCGGCTACACCTTC	CSARIDGGYTF
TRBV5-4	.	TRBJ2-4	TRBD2	TGTGCCAGCAGCCAACAAACCGGGACTAGAAACATTCAGTACTTC	CASSQQTGTRNIQYF
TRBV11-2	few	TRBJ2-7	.	TGTGCCAGCAGCTTAGCCCTGGATTCCTACGAGCAGTACTTC	CASSLALDSYEQYF
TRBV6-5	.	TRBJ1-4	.	TGTGCCAGCAGTTACGTCCAGAATGAAAAACTGTTTTTT	CASSYVQNEKLFF
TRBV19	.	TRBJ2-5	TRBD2	TGTGCCACCAACCGGGGGGAGGGGGAGACCCAGTACTTC	CATNRGEGETQYF
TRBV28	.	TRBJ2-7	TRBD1	TGTGCCAGCAGTGCACCGGGACAGGGAAGCCCTGAGCAGTACTTC	CASSAPGQGSPEQYF
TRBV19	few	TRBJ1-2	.	TGTGCCAGTAGTATCGAGGTGGGGGCCGTAGGCTATGGCTACACCTTC	CASSIEVGAVGYGYTF
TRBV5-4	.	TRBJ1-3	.	TGTGCCCAGGGCAGCGGCACCTCTGGAAACACCATATATTTT	CAQGSGTSGNTIYF
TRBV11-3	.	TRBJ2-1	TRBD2	TGTGCCAGCAGCGCCAGCGGGGAAGGTTACAATGAGCAGTTCTTC	CASSASGEGYNEQFF
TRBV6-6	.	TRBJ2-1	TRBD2	TGTGCCAGCAGTTACGGACTGGCGGGGGGGGACAATGAGCAGTTCTTC	CASSYGLAGGDNEQFF
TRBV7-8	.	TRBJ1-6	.	TGTGCCAGCTGTGCAAGCTCCTATAATTCACCCCTCCACTTT	CASCASSYNSPLHF
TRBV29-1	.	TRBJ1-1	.	TGCAGCGTCCGGAGTTCGAACACTGAAGCTTTCTTT	CSVRSSNTEAFF
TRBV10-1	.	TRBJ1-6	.	TGCGCCAGCAGTGTCGATAATTCACCCCTCCACTTT	CASSVDNSPLHF
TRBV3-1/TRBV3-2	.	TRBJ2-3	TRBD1	TGTGCCAGCAGCCAAGGGAACAGGGGCCCGATAGATACGCAGTATTTT	CASSQGNRGPIDTQYF
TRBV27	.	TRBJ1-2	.	TGTGCCAGCGGCCGGGACGGAGCTAACTATGGCTACACCTTC	CASGRDGANYGYTF
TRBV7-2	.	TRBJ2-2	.	TGTGCCAGCAGCTTAGTCCAGGGGTCACCATTGAACACCGGGGAGCTGTTTTTT	CASSLVQGSPLNTGELFF
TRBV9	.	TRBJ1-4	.	TGTGCCAGCAGCGTGGGGCAGGGGTATTTTGATGAAAAACTGTTTTTT	CASSVGQGYFDEKLFF
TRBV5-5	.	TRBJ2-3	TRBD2	TGTGCCAGCAGCTTGGGCGGGGGGGGCCCAGATACGCAGTATTTT	CASSLGGGGPDTQYF
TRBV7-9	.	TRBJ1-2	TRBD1	TGTGCCAGCAGCTTTAGGACAGGAGCCTATGGCTACACCTTC	CASSFRTGAYGYTF
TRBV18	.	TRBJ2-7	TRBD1	TGTGCCAGCTCACCTGACAGGGGATCTCGAGAGCAGTACTTC	CASSPDRGSREQYF
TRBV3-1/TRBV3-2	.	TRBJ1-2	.	TGTGCCAGCAGCTCGGGCCCCGAGGGCTACACCTTC	CASSSGPEGYTF
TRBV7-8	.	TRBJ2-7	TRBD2	TGTGCCAGCAGCGCAAGGACTAGCGGGGGGCCGAGCTCCTACGAGCAGTACTTC	CASSARTSGGPSSYEQYF
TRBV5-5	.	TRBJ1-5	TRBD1	TGTGCCAGCAGCCAGGGGGGCAGCCCGAGGGGCAATCAGCCCCAGCATTTT	CASSQGGSPRGNQPQHF
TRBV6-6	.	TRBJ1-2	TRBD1	TGTGCCAGCAGTCGCCACGGGACAGGGCAACATTATGGCTACACCTTC	CASSRHGTGQHYGYTF
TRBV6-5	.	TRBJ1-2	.	TGTGCCAGCACCGATGAAGATGGCTACACCTTC	CASTDEDGYTF
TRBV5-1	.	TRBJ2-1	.	TGCGCCAGCAGCTTGGAAGGGGAACAGACCTACAATGAGCAGTTCTTC	CASSLEGEQTYNEQFF
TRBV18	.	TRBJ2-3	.	TGTGCCAGCTCACCACCGTTAGATACGCAGTATTTT	CASSPPLDTQYF
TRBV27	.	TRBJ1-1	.	TGTGCCAGCAGTTTGGGAGATGGTGCGGGCACTGAAGCTTTCTTT	CASSLGDGAGTEAFF
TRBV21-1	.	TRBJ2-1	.	TGTGCCAGCAGCAAAGGAGCGACAGGCCACAATGAGCAGTTCTTC	CASSKGATGHNEQFF
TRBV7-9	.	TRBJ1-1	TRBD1	TGTGCCAGCAGCTTTGACAGGGTCACTGAAGCTTTCTTT	CASSFDRVTEAFF
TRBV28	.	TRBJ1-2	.	TGTGCCAGCATGACGGAGGTTCCTTATGGCTACACCTTC	CASMTEVPYGYTF
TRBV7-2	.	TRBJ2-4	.	TGTGCCAGCAGCCCTACTAGGGGCAAAAACATTCAGTACTTC	CASSPTRGKNIQYF
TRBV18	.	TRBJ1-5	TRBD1	TGTGCCAGCTCCCTGGACAGGGCCAATCAGCCCCAGCATTTT	CASSLDRANQPQHF
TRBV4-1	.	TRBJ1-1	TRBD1	TGCGCCAGCAGCCAAGGGAAAAACAGGGGGCGCACTGAAGCTTTCTTT	CASSQGKNRGRTEAFF
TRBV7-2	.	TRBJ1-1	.	TGTGCCAGCAGGTTAGGGGGAAGCCCTGGAGCTTTCTTT	CASRLGGSPGAFF
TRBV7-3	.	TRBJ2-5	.	TGTGCCAGCAGCTTGGCACCGGGCCCAGAGACCCAGTACTTC	CASSLAPGPETQYF
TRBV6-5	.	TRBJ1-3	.	TGTGCCAGCCTGGGAGCCGGAAACACCATATATTTT	CASLGAGNTIYF
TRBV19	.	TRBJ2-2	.	TGTGCCAGTAGTAGAAGGGGAAACACCGGGGAGCTGTTTTTT	CASSRRGNTGELFF